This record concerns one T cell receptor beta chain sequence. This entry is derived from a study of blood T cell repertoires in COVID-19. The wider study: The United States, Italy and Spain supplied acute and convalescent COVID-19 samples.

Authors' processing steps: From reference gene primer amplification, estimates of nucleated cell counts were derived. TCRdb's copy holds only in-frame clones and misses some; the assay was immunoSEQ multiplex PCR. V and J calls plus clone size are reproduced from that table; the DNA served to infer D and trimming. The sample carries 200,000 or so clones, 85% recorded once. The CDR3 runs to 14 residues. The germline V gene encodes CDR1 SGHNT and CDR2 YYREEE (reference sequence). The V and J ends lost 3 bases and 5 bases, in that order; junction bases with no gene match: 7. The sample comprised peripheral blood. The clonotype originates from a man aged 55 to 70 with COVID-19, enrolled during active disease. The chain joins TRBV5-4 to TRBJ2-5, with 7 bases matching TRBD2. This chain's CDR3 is CASSSGMGGETQYF. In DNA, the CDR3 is TGTGCCAGCAGCTCGGGAATGGGGGGGGAGACCCAGTACTTC.